Described below is a single T cell receptor beta chain sequence and its context. Its specificity is unknown. The data were taken from a study of human T cells and chemical hapten exposure. Study background: Mostly female patients had alopecia areata, totalis or universalis.

Findings and caveats of the study: Significantly greater numbers of large CDR3 similarity clusters came from expanded TCRs than from controls.

CDR3 length: 14 amino acids. Germline V gene data show CDR1 as MDHEN and CDR2 as SYDVKM. V was trimmed by 2 bases and J by 7 bases, leaving 14 bases between them. For the library, individual cDNA molecules each received unique molecular identifiers. MiXCR, applied by TCRdb to the RACE reads, yields one record per CDR3 protein. In the table there are over 70,000 distinct CDR3 sequences, about 14% of which are singletons. Time point in this sample: pre-sensitization, week 0. Treatment in this sample: therapeutic diphenylcyclopropenone sensitization with weekly scalp DPC. This receptor was identified in a woman aged 45-65 years with alopecia areata. Some clones in this sample may be carry-over from other donors' samples. V usage is TRBV28 and J usage is TRBJ1-1, with a tentative D call TRBD1 (5 bases). Sequences were derived from whole blood, sampled in connection with sensitization to the hapten diphenylcyclopropenone (DPC). The CDR3 bases are TGTGCCAGCAGTTTAGGGGGGAGAACGAATGAAGCTTTCTTT. This encodes CASSLGGRTNEAFF.